This TCR beta chain was sequenced during a study of T-cell memory formation after mild COVID-19. Study context: The TCR clusters were mostly specific to one donor.

Study-wide results and limits: Memory from before infection featured some responding clones, which suggests cross-reactive memory joined. A second wave expanding day 15 to 37 was CD4+-biased; contracting clones were balanced.

TCR alpha and TCR beta cDNA libraries carrying sample barcodes and UMIs came from 5'RACE with constant-segment primers. Each CDR3 protein gets one entry after TCRdb re-called the 5' RACE reads with MiXCR. The sample holds hundreds of thousands of distinct CDR3 sequences, approximately 15% seen once. In germline, CDR1 is SEHNR, CDR2 FQNEAQ (reference sequence). V was trimmed by 2 bases and J by 3 bases, leaving 10 bases between them. This CDR3 is 15 amino acids long. In regard to this clonotype: What it binds is not known.

The V and J genes are TRBV7-9 and TRBJ2-2; D not resolved. The sequence came from a man younger than 35 who had mild COVID-19 (a few samples of this study predate the infection). Cell type and time point are not known. Sequenced sample: PBMCs or a T cell subset sorted from them (not recorded which). Here the CDR3 reads CASSLNQLDTGELFF. In DNA, the CDR3 is TGTGCCAGCAGCTTAAATCAGTTAGACACCGGGGAGCTGTTTTTT. The complete variable domain, with remaining parts taken from reference TRBV7-9 and TRBJ2-2, reads DTGVSQNPRHKITKRGQNVTFRCDPISEHNRLYWYRQTLGQGPEFLTYFQNEAQLEKSRLLSDRFSAERPKGSFSTLEIQRTEQGDSAMYLCASSLNQLDTGELFFGEGSRLTVL.